This TCR beta chain appears in the sequencing data of a study of human T cells and chemical hapten exposure. The wider study: Slight volume differences across pooled libraries mainly accounted for varying per-sample TCR yields. General observations from the study: Sensitizing to DPC left TCRs with a frequency above 1 in 1000 unaltered.

This clonotype occurred many times. As yet, its antigen is unknown. Time point reported: healthy volunteer bleed at 6 weeks. Unfractionated whole blood served as the source for total RNA extraction. Deletions cut 5 bases from V and 4 bases from J, with 14 bases between. The CDR3 has 15 residues. In the library, unique molecular identifiers were attached to individual cDNA molecules. Authors' analysis steps: Counting gave a median of approximately 97,000 TCRs per sample, with values ranging from 23,224 to 690,600. TCRdb reprocessed the RACE reads via MiXCR and lists one record per CDR3 protein. In this record, the V and J calls reflect TCRdb's handling and not the investigators' own analysis. This table has around 80,000 distinct CDR3 sequences, over 7% appearing once.

The sequence came from a male donor in good health. Some clones in this sample may be carry-over from other donors' samples. The material sequenced was whole blood. This chain connects TRBV12-3 or TRBV12-4 to TRBJ1-4, with D tentatively TRBD1 (6 bases). CDR3 in amino acids: CASSPSGVINEKLFF. Written as DNA, the CDR3 is TGTGCCAGCAGTCCCTCAGGGGTCATTAATGAAAAACTGTTTTTT.